This T cell receptor (beta chain) was found in a study of neoadjuvant anti-PD-1 for oral cavity cancer. Study information: Patients without progression got a fourth dose around day 43.

These newly diagnosed stage II-IVA oral cavity squamous cell carcinoma patients had no prior systemic or radiation treatment. These oral cavity squamous cell carcinomas were HPV-negative and locally advanced. PBMCs were not maintained or expanded in culture before analysis. The protocol was immunoSEQ multiplex PCR, while the TCRdb copy is restricted to in-frame clones and leaves out a portion. The sample has 75,000 or so clones; approximately 80% are singletons. Germline V gene lookup returns CDR1 WSHSY and CDR2 SAAADI. Trimming pared 8 bases from V and 2 bases from J, leaving 6 bases between. The CDR3 is 11 residues long.

This TCR derives from a person aged 40-85 years with oral cavity squamous cell carcinoma. V is TRBV10-2 and J is TRBJ2-5; D is unclear. Material: PBMCs, obtained before nivolumab (anti-PD-1) treatment. The CDR3 is CASGQQETQYF. DNA of the CDR3: TGCGCCAGCGGCCAGCAAGAGACCCAGTACTTC.